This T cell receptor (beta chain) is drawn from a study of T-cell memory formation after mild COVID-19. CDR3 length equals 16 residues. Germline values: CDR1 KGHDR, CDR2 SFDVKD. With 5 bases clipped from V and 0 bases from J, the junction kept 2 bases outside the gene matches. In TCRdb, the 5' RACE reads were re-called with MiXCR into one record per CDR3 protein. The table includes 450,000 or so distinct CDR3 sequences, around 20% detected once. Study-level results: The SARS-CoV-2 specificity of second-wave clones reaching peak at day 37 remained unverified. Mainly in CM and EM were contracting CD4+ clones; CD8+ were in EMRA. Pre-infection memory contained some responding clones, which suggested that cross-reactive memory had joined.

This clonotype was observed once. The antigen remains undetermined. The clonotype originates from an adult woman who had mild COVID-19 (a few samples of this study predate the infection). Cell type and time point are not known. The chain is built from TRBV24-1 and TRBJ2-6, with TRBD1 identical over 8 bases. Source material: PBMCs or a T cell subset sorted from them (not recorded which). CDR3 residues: CATSAGGRSGANVLTF. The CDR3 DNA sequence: TGTGCCACCAGTGCAGGGGGCCGCTCTGGGGCCAACGTCCTGACTTTC.